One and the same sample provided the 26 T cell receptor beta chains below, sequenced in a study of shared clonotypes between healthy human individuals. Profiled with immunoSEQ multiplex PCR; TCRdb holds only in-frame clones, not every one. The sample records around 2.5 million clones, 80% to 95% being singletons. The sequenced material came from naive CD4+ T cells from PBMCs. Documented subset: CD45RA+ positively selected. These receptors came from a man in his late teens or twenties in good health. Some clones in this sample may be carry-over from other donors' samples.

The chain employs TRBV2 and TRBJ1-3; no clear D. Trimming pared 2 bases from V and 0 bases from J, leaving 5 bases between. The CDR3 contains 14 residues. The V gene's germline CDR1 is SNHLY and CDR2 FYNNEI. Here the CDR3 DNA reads TGTGCCAGCAGTGAACGGGGCTCTGGAAACACCATATATTTT. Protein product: CASSERGSGNTIYF.

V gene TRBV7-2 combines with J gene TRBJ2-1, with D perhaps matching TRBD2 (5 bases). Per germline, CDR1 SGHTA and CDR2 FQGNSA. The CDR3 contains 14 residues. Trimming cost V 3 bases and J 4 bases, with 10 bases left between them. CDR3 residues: CASSLDGGYNEQFF. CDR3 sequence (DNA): TGTGCCAGCAGCTTGGACGGAGGTTACAATGAGCAGTTCTTC.

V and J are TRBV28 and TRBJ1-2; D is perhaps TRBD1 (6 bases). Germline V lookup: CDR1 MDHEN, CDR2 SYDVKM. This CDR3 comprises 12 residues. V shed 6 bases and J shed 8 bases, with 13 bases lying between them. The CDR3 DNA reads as TGTGCCAGCAGCCCCGGGGGGGCCGGCTACACCTTC. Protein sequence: CASSPGGAGYTF.

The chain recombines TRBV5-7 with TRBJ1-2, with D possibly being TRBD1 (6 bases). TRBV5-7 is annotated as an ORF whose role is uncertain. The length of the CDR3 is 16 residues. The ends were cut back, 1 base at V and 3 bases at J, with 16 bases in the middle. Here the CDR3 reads CASSLFAGQSDYGYTF. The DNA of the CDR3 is TGTGCCAGCAGCTTGTTTGCCGGACAGTCCGACTATGGCTACACCTTC.

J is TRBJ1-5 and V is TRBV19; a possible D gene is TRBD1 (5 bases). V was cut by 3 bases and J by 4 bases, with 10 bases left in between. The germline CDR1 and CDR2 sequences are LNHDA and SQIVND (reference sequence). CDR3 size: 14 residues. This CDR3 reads CASSMGRENQPQHF. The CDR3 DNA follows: TGTGCCAGTAGTATGGGCAGGGAAAATCAGCCCCAGCATTTT. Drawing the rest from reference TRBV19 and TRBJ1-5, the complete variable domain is DGGITQSPKYLFRKEGQNVTLSCEQNLNHDAMYWYRQDPGQGLRLIYYSQIVNDFQKGDIAEGYSVSREKKESFPLTVTSAQKNPTAFYLCASSMGRENQPQHFGDGTRLSIL.

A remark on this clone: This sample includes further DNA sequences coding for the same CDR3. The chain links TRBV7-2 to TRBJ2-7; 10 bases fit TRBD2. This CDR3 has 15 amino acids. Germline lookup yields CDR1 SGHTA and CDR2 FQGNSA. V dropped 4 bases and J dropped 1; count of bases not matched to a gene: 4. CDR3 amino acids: CASSSRTSGSYEQYF. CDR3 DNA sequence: TGTGCCAGCAGCTCAAGGACTAGCGGTTCCTACGAGCAGTACTTC.

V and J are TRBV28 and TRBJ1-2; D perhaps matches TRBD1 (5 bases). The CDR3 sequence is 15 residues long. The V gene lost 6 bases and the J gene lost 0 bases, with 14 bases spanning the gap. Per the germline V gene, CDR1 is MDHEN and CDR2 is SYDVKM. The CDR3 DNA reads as TGTGCCAGCAGCCCTACAGGAGCGACTAACTATGGCTACACCTTC. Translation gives CASSPTGATNYGYTF.

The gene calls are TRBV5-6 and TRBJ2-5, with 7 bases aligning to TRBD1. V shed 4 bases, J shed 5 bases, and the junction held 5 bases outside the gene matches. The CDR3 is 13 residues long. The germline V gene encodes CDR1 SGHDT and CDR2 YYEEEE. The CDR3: CASSHGTDETQYF. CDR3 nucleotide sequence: TGTGCCAGCAGCCACGGGACAGACGAGACCCAGTACTTC.

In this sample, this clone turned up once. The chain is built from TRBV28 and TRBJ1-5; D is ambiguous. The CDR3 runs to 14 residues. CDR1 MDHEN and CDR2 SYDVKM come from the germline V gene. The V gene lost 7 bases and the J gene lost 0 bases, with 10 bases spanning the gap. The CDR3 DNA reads TGTGCCAGCAATACGGGGTATAGCAATCAGCCCCAGCATTTT. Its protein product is CASNTGYSNQPQHF.

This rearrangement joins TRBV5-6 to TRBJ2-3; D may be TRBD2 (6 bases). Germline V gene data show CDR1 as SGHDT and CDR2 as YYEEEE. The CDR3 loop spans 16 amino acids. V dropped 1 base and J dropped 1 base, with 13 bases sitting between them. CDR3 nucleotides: TGTGCCAGCAGCTTGAGACTAGTCTTGGGCACAGATACGCAGTATTTT. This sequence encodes CASSLRLVLGTDTQYF.

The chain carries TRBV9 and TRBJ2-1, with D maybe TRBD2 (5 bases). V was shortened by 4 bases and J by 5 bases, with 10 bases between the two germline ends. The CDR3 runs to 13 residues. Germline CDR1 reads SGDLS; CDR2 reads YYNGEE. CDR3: CASSPRGNNEQFF. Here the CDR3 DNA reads TGTGCCAGCAGCCCCAGAGGGAACAATGAGCAGTTCTTC.

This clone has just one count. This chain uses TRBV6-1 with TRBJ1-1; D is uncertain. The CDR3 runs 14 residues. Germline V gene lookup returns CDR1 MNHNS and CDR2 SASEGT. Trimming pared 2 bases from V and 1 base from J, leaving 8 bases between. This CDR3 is CASSEKWGNTEAFF. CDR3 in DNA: TGTGCCAGCAGTGAAAAATGGGGGAACACTGAAGCTTTCTTT.

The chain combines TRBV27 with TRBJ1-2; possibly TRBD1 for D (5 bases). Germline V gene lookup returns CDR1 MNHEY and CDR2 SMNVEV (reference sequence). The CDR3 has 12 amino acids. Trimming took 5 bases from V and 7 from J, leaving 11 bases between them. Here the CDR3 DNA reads TGTGCCAGCAGTAGGAACGGGGCTGGCTACACCTTC. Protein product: CASSRNGAGYTF.

CDR3 bases: TGCAGCGTTGAAGGACGGACTAGCGCGGCCTACAATGAGCAGTTCTTC. Its protein is CSVEGRTSAAYNEQFF. This chain connects TRBV29-1 to TRBJ2-1; 9 bases fit TRBD2. The V segment lost 1 base and the J segment 2 bases; nucleotides outside the gene matches: 6. Germline V gene sequence: CDR1 SQVTM, CDR2 ANQGSEA. The CDR3 totals 16 residues.

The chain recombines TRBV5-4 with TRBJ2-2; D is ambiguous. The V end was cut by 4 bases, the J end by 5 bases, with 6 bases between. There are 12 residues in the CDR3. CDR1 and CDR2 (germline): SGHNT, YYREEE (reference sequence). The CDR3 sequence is CASSVRTGELFF. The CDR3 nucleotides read TGTGCCAGCAGCGTTCGTACCGGGGAGCTGTTTTTT. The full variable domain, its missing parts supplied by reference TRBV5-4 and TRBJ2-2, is ETGVTQSPTHLIKTRGQQVTLRCSSQSGHNTVSWYQQALGQGPQFIFQYYREEENGRGNFPPRFSGLQFPNYSSELNVNALELDDSALYLCASSVRTGELFFGEGSRLTVL.

CDR3 DNA sequence: TGTGCCAGCAGGGCCGGACACGTTCATGGCTACACCTTC. Amino acid sequence: CASRAGHVHGYTF. The rearrangement joins TRBV11-2 to TRBJ1-2, with D possibly matching TRBD1 (5 bases). The CDR3 spans 13 residues. The germline V and J ends were trimmed by 6 bases and 6 bases, with 14 bases remaining between them. CDR1 and CDR2 (germline): SGHAT, FQNNGV. The full variable domain, completed using reference TRBV11-2 and TRBJ1-2, is EAGVAQSPRYKIIEKRQSVAFWCNPISGHATLYWYQQILGQGPKLLIQFQNNGVVDDSQLPKDRFSAERLKGVDSTLKIQPAKLEDSAVYLCASRAGHVHGYTFGSGTRLTVV.

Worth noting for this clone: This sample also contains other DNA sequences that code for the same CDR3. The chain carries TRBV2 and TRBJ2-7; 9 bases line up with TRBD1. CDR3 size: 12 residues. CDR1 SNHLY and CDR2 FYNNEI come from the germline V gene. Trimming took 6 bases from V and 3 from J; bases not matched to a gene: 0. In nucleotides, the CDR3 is TGTGCCAGCAGGGGACAGGGCTACGAGCAGTACTTC. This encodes CASRGQGYEQYF.

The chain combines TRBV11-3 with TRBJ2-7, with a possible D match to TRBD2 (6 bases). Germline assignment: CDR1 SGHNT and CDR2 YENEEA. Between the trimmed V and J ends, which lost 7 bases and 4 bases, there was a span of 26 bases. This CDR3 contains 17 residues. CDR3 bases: TGTGCCAGCAAGCCGGGAGCAACTTTAGTGGACGATTACGAGCAGTACTTC. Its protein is CASKPGATLVDDYEQYF.

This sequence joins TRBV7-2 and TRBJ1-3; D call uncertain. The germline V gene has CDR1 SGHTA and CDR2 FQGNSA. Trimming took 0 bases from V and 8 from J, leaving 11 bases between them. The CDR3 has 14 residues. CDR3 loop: CASSLALREDTIYF. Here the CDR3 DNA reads TGTGCCAGCAGCTTAGCGCTTAGGGAAGACACCATATATTTT.

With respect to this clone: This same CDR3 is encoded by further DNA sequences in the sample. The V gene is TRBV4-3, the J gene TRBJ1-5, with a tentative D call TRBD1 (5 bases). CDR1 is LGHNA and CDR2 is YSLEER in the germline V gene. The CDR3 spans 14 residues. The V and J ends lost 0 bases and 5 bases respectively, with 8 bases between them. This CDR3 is CASSQDLGDQPQHF. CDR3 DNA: TGCGCCAGCAGCCAAGACCTGGGGGATCAGCCCCAGCATTTT.

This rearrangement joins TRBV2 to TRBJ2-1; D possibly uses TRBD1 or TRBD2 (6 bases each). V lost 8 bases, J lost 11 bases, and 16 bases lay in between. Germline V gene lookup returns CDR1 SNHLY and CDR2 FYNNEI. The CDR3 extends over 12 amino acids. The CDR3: CASLLGGGQQFF. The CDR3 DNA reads TGTGCCAGCCTCCTAGGGGGAGGTCAGCAGTTCTTC.

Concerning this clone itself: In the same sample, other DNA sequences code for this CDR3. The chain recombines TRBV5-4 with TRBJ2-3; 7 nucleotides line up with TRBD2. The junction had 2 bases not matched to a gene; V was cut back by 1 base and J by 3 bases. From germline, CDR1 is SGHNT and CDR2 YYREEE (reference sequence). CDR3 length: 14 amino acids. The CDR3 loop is CASSLRGSTDTQYF. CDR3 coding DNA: TGTGCCAGCAGCTTGCGCGGGAGTACAGATACGCAGTATTTT.

Written as DNA, the CDR3 is TGTGCCAGCAGGGGGGGGCACAATGAGCAGTTCTTC. Encoded protein: CASRGGHNEQFF. J is TRBJ2-1 and V is TRBV6-5, with D possibly being TRBD2 (7 bases). The V gene's germline CDR1 is MNHEY and CDR2 SVGAGI. This CDR3 is built from 12 residues. Trimming left V 6 bases short and J 5 bases short, with 8 bases between.

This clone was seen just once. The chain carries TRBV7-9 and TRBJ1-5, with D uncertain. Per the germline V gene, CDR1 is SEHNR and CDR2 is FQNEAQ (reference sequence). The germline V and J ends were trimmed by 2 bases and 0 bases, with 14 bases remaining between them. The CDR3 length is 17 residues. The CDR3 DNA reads TGTGCCAGCAGCTTATCTGGCGACCCTTATAGCAATCAGCCCCAGCATTTT. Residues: CASSLSGDPYSNQPQHF.

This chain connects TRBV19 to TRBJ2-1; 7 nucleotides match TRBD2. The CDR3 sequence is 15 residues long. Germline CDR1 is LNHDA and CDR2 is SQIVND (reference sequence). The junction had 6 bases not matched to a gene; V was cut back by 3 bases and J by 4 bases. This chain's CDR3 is CASSIAAGAYNEQFF. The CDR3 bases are TGTGCCAGTAGTATCGCGGCGGGAGCGTACAATGAGCAGTTCTTC.

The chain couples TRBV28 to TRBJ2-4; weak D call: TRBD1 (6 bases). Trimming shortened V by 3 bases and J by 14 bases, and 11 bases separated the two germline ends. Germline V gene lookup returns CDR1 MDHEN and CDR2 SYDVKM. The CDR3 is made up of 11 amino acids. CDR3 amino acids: CASSLNGQKYF. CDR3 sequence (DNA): TGTGCCAGCAGTTTGAACGGACAGAAGTACTTC.